Following are 20 T cell receptor beta chains from one sample sequenced in a study of T cells in pancreatic ductal adenocarcinoma (TCRdb year 2017). The selected pancreatic ductal adenocarcinoma patients had received surgery without neoadjuvant therapy. The protocol used for the library was the immunoSEQ multiplex PCR assay. TCRdb took this table from immuneACCESS and kept in-frame rearrangements with V and J called. Such tables lack part of the clones; where checked against another copy, unresolved V genes explain under half of the gap, and the rest is unexplained. Here the sample has approximately 97,000 clones; around 96% occur a single time. The top ten clonotypes cover around 3.2% of the sample. The material sequenced was PBMCs. Receptors were obtained from a human donor with pancreatic ductal adenocarcinoma.

The chain uses TRBV10-3 and TRBJ2-7, with D tentatively TRBD2 (5 bases). Trimming removed 1 base from V and 2 bases from J, with 12 bases in between. This CDR3 has 15 residues. The germline CDR1 and CDR2 sequences are ENHRY and SYGVKD. The chain's CDR3 is CAISELWENAYEQYF. The CDR3 DNA reads as TGTGCCATCAGTGAGTTGTGGGAGAATGCCTACGAGCAGTACTTC.

J is TRBJ2-7 and V is TRBV11-3, with TRBD2 as a possible D gene (6 bases). Trimming removed 3 bases from V and 6 bases from J, with 12 bases in between. CDR1 SGHNT and CDR2 YENEEA come from the germline V gene. The CDR3 has 13 amino acids. CDR3: CASSLGEEGEQYF. The CDR3 region has the DNA TGTGCCAGCAGCTTGGGGGAGGAAGGCGAGCAGTACTTC.

A single count supports this clone. The chain uses TRBV5-1 and TRBJ2-2; the D gene is possibly TRBD2 (6 bases). CDR3 size: 15 residues. CDR1 and CDR2 from the germline V gene are SGHRS and YFSETQ. Between the trimmed V and J ends, which lost 5 bases and 5 bases, there was a span of 16 bases. CDR3 sequence reads: CASRGLEGMTGELFF. Written as DNA, the CDR3 is TGCGCCAGCAGGGGACTTGAGGGAATGACCGGGGAGCTGTTTTTT.

The chain recombines TRBV28 with TRBJ1-4; D is unresolved. Germline CDR1 is MDHEN and CDR2 is SYDVKM. Between the trimmed V and J ends, which lost 2 bases and 8 bases, there was a span of 12 bases. CDR3 size: 14 residues. This CDR3 is CASSLRGVWEKLFF. Here the CDR3 DNA reads TGTGCCAGCAGTTTACGGGGTGTGTGGGAAAAACTGTTTTTT.

J is TRBJ1-4 and V is TRBV6-1, with D perhaps matching TRBD1 (5 bases). The CDR3 is 14 amino acids. Trimming removed 7 bases at V and 4 bases at J, with 13 bases between. Germline V lookup: CDR1 MNHNS, CDR2 SASEGT. CDR3 loop: CASTVGHINEKLFF. CDR3 nucleotides: TGTGCCAGCACCGTGGGGCACATTAATGAAAAACTGTTTTTT.

The chain links TRBV19 to TRBJ1-2, with 9 bases fitting TRBD1. Germline V lookup: CDR1 LNHDA, CDR2 SQIVND (reference sequence). CDR3 length equals 13 residues. Losses at the gene ends were 3 bases for V and 8 bases for J; bases not matched to a gene: 4. CDR3 DNA: TGTGCCAGTAGTATTGACAGGGGGTACGGCTACACCTTC. Its protein product is CASSIDRGYGYTF.

The chain recombines TRBV10-3 with TRBJ2-4, with D possibly being TRBD1 (6 bases). V was shortened by 4 bases and J by 9 bases, with 10 bases between the two germline ends. The CDR3 is made up of 12 amino acids. From germline, CDR1 is ENHRY and CDR2 SYGVKD. CDR3 DNA: TGTGCCATCAGTGTTCAGGGGAGCATTCAGTACTTC. This sequence encodes CAISVQGSIQYF.

J is TRBJ2-3 and V is TRBV7-3, with 10 nucleotides matching TRBD2. The CDR3 extends over 16 amino acids. The germline CDR1 and CDR2 sequences are SGHTA and FQGTGA. Trimming cost V 2 bases and J 4 bases; bases outside gene matches: 6. The CDR3 nucleotides read TGTGCCAGCAGCTTATTGGGGACTAGCGAGGCAGATACGCAGTATTTT. Amino acids: CASSLLGTSEADTQYF.

Relative to its sample, this clone is medium-sized. This chain joins TRBV4-3 and TRBJ2-5; 8 bases line up with TRBD1. This CDR3 spans 17 amino acids. V lost 1 base, J lost 4 bases, and 11 bases stayed unmatched. Germline V lookup: CDR1 LGHNA, CDR2 YSLEER. The CDR3 sequence is CASSQGRDRGYSETQYF. CDR3 sequence (DNA): TGCGCCAGCAGCCAAGGGCGCGACAGGGGATATTCAGAGACCCAGTACTTC.

The CDR3 sequence: CASSLFGGSYEQYF. In DNA form, the CDR3 reads TGCGCCAGCAGCTTATTTGGGGGGTCCTACGAGCAGTACTTC. V is TRBV5-1 and J is TRBJ2-7, with D perhaps matching TRBD2 (6 bases). Germline V lookup: CDR1 SGHRS, CDR2 YFSETQ. Trimming removed 2 bases at V and 1 base at J, with 10 bases between. The CDR3 runs 14 residues.

CDR3 nucleotides: TGCAGCGTTTCGGCGCAACTCACAGGGGGCTTGTACTTC. Protein: CSVSAQLTGGLYF. The chain has TRBV29-1 and TRBJ2-7; 9 nucleotides agree with TRBD1. Germline V lookup: CDR1 SQVTM, CDR2 ANQGSEA. Germline trimming cut 5 bases from V and 12 bases from J; bases unmatched to any gene: 14. The length of the CDR3 is 13 residues.

This clone was recorded only once. The V gene is TRBV6-1, the J gene TRBJ1-1; 7 bases align to TRBD1. This CDR3 is built from 15 residues. Per the germline V gene, CDR1 is MNHNS and CDR2 is SASEGT. Trimming removed 4 bases from V and 0 bases from J; junction bases left unmatched: 5. As DNA, the CDR3 is TGTGCCAGCAGTGTAGGGACAGCGATGAACACTGAAGCTTTCTTT. It yields the protein CASSVGTAMNTEAFF.

V usage is TRBV6-1 and J usage is TRBJ2-5; 7 nucleotides align to TRBD2. The CDR3 sequence is 14 residues long. V lost 6 bases, J lost 5 bases, and 9 bases stayed unmatched. Germline V gives CDR1 MNHNS, CDR2 SASEGT. The CDR3 DNA follows: TGTGCCAGCAGCCTGGGGGGGAGAGGGGAGACCCAGTACTTC. It yields the protein CASSLGGRGETQYF.

This clone was seen just once. The chain uses TRBV2 and TRBJ2-5; TRBD2 is a possible D gene (6 bases). Germline values: CDR1 SNHLY, CDR2 FYNNEI. Trimming cost V 6 bases and J 7 bases, with 24 bases left between them. The CDR3 covers 16 residues. In DNA, the CDR3 is TGTGCCAGCAGACCCCGCGGGGTAGGAGGGTTAGCGACCCAGTACTTC. This gives the protein CASRPRGVGGLATQYF.

V usage is TRBV7-2 and J usage is TRBJ2-5; 7 bases are a match to TRBD2. This CDR3 is built from 12 residues. Germline lookup yields CDR1 SGHTA and CDR2 FQGNSA. V shed 8 bases, J shed 5 bases, and the junction held 5 bases outside the gene matches. The CDR3 loop is CASAVGGETQYF. CDR3 in DNA: TGTGCCAGCGCGGTCGGGGGGGAGACCCAGTACTTC.

This chain links TRBV9 with TRBJ2-7; 8 nucleotides match TRBD2. V dropped 4 bases and J dropped 2; count of bases not matched to a gene: 8. There are 15 residues in the CDR3. CDR1 and CDR2 from the germline V gene are SGDLS and YYNGEE. The CDR3 loop is CASSPGGSLPYEQYF. CDR3 DNA: TGTGCCAGCAGCCCGGGGGGGTCCCTACCCTACGAGCAGTACTTC.

The V and J genes are TRBV7-9 and TRBJ2-2; D is possibly TRBD1 (6 bases). Deletions cut 5 bases from V and 7 bases from J, with 14 bases between. This CDR3 spans 14 amino acids. Looked up from germline, CDR1 is SEHNR and CDR2 is FQNEAQ (reference sequence). The CDR3 sequence: CASSRDTSLGELFF. The CDR3 nucleotides read TGTGCCAGCAGCCGGGACACCAGCCTCGGGGAGCTGTTTTTT. The full variable domain, with the rest looked up from reference TRBV7-9 and TRBJ2-2, is DTGVSQNPRHKITKRGQNVTFRCDPISEHNRLYWYRQTLGQGPEFLTYFQNEAQLEKSRLLSDRFSAERPKGSFSTLEIQRTEQGDSAMYLCASSRDTSLGELFFGEGSRLTVL.

V usage is TRBV7-9 and J usage is TRBJ1-2; a possible D gene is TRBD1 (6 bases). Germline V gene lookup returns CDR1 SEHNR and CDR2 FQNEAQ (reference sequence). The CDR3 extends over 15 amino acids. The V end lost 2 bases, the J end lost 8 bases, and 18 bases lay between the germline ends. CDR3 in amino acids: CASSLWSGDGWGYTF. As DNA, the CDR3 is TGTGCCAGCAGCTTATGGTCAGGGGATGGTTGGGGCTACACCTTC. Complete variable domain (other parts from reference TRBV7-9 and TRBJ1-2): DTGVSQNPRHKITKRGQNVTFRCDPISEHNRLYWYRQTLGQGPEFLTYFQNEAQLEKSRLLSDRFSAERPKGSFSTLEIQRTEQGDSAMYLCASSLWSGDGWGYTFGSGTRLTVV.

The CDR3 loop is CASSFLLVETQYF. The CDR3 DNA follows: TGTGCCAGCAGTTTCTTGCTAGTAGAGACCCAGTACTTC. This chain uses TRBV28 with TRBJ2-5; no reliable D call. V shed 3 bases and J shed 4 bases, with 9 bases lying between them. The CDR3 spans 13 residues. Germline V gives CDR1 MDHEN, CDR2 SYDVKM.

The chain has TRBV11-2 and TRBJ2-3; 7 bases are shared with TRBD2. The germline CDR1 and CDR2 sequences are SGHAT and FQNNGV. There are 14 residues in the CDR3. V lost 3 bases, J lost 1 base, and 1 base stayed unmatched. In DNA form, the CDR3 reads TGTGCCAGCAGCTTGAGCGGGGGCACAGATACGCAGTATTTT. Its translation is CASSLSGGTDTQYF.